This T cell receptor (beta chain) was retrieved from a study of graft-versus-host responses after intestinal transplantation. Across the study: Every transplant recipient was induced with anti-thymocyte globulin, then maintained on tacrolimus and steroids for about 3 years.

V dropped 7 bases and J dropped 3; count of bases not matched to a gene: 9. Germline values: CDR1 LNHDA, CDR2 SQIVND (reference sequence). CDR3 length: 15 residues. Study outcomes and limitations: Detection of GvH clones occurred in recipient marrow, and some had their first appearance in ileum or blood. Early declines in HvG clones that occurred post-transplant were associated with peak circulating GvH clone levels.

Note on this clone: Its antigen is unidentified.

Only in-frame clones appear in the TCRdb table, and some are missing; sequencing was by immunoSEQ multiplex PCR. The data contain 130,000 or so clones, approximately 94% of them singletons. The receptor was isolated from a human donor who received an intestinal transplant. The gene calls are TRBV19 and TRBJ1-5; 7 nucleotides match TRBD1. The material sequenced was unstimulated CD4+ T cells sorted from spleen or lymph node cells, taken before intestinal transplant. Here the CDR3 DNA reads TGTGCCAGTATCCAACAGACAGGGTTCAATCAGCCCCAGCATTTT. The encoded protein is CASIQQTGFNQPQHF.